This TCR beta chain was captured in a study of blood T cell repertoires in COVID-19. This clone was recorded once. Germline assignment: CDR1 WSHSY and CDR2 SAAADI. Losses at the gene ends were 6 bases for V and 2 bases for J; bases not matched to a gene: 6. This CDR3 contains 14 residues. TCRdb keeps only in-frame clones here, not all; method: immunoSEQ multiplex PCR. The table shows hundreds of thousands of clones, with 80% to 90% occurring only once. Sequencing was done on a sample of PBMCs or T cells enriched from blood (not recorded which). This receptor was obtained from a man in his late teens or twenties who had recovered from COVID-19. V usage is TRBV10-2 and J usage is TRBJ1-2, with 7 positions matching TRBD1. CDR3 in DNA: TGCGCCAGCAGGAACCAACAGGGGAACTATGGCTACACCTTC. This gives the protein CASRNQQGNYGYTF.